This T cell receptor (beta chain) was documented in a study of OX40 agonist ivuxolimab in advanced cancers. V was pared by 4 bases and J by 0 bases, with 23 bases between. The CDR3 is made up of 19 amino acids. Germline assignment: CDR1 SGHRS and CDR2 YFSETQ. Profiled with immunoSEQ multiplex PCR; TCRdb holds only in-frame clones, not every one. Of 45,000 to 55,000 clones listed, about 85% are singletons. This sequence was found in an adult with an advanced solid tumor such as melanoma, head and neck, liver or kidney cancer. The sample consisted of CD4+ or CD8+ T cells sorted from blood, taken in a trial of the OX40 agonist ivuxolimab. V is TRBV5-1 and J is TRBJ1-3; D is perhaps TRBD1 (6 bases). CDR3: CASSPWGRGASHSGNTIYF. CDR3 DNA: TGCGCCAGCAGCCCCTGGGGCAGGGGCGCCTCACACTCTGGAAACACCATATATTTT.